The present entry profiles one TCR beta chain with its context. The antigen remains undetermined. The identical CDR3 is also encoded by other nucleotide sequences in the sample. The record originates from a study of cytomegalovirus exposure and HLA in healthy donors. The PCR ran on 60 Vbeta and 13 Jbeta primers. Assay used: immunoSEQ multiplex PCR; TCRdb lists only in-frame clones, some missing. The repertoire holds about 130,000 clones, with 65% to 85% as singletons. Study-wide points: Within the data, a cluster of highly shared sequence variants was likely a sequencing artifact.

Germline loops: CDR1 SQVTM, CDR2 ANQGSEA. V lost 0 bases to trimming and J lost 2 bases, with 10 bases between them. CDR3 length equals 15 residues. The material sequenced was PBMCs. This chain connects TRBV29-1 to TRBJ2-2; D is ambiguous. This clonotype originated in a man between 18 and 29 years old in good health and CMV-seropositive. The CDR3 spells CSVEDLAGNTGELFF. The CDR3 DNA reads as TGCAGCGTTGAAGATTTGGCAGGAAACACCGGGGAGCTGTTTTTT.